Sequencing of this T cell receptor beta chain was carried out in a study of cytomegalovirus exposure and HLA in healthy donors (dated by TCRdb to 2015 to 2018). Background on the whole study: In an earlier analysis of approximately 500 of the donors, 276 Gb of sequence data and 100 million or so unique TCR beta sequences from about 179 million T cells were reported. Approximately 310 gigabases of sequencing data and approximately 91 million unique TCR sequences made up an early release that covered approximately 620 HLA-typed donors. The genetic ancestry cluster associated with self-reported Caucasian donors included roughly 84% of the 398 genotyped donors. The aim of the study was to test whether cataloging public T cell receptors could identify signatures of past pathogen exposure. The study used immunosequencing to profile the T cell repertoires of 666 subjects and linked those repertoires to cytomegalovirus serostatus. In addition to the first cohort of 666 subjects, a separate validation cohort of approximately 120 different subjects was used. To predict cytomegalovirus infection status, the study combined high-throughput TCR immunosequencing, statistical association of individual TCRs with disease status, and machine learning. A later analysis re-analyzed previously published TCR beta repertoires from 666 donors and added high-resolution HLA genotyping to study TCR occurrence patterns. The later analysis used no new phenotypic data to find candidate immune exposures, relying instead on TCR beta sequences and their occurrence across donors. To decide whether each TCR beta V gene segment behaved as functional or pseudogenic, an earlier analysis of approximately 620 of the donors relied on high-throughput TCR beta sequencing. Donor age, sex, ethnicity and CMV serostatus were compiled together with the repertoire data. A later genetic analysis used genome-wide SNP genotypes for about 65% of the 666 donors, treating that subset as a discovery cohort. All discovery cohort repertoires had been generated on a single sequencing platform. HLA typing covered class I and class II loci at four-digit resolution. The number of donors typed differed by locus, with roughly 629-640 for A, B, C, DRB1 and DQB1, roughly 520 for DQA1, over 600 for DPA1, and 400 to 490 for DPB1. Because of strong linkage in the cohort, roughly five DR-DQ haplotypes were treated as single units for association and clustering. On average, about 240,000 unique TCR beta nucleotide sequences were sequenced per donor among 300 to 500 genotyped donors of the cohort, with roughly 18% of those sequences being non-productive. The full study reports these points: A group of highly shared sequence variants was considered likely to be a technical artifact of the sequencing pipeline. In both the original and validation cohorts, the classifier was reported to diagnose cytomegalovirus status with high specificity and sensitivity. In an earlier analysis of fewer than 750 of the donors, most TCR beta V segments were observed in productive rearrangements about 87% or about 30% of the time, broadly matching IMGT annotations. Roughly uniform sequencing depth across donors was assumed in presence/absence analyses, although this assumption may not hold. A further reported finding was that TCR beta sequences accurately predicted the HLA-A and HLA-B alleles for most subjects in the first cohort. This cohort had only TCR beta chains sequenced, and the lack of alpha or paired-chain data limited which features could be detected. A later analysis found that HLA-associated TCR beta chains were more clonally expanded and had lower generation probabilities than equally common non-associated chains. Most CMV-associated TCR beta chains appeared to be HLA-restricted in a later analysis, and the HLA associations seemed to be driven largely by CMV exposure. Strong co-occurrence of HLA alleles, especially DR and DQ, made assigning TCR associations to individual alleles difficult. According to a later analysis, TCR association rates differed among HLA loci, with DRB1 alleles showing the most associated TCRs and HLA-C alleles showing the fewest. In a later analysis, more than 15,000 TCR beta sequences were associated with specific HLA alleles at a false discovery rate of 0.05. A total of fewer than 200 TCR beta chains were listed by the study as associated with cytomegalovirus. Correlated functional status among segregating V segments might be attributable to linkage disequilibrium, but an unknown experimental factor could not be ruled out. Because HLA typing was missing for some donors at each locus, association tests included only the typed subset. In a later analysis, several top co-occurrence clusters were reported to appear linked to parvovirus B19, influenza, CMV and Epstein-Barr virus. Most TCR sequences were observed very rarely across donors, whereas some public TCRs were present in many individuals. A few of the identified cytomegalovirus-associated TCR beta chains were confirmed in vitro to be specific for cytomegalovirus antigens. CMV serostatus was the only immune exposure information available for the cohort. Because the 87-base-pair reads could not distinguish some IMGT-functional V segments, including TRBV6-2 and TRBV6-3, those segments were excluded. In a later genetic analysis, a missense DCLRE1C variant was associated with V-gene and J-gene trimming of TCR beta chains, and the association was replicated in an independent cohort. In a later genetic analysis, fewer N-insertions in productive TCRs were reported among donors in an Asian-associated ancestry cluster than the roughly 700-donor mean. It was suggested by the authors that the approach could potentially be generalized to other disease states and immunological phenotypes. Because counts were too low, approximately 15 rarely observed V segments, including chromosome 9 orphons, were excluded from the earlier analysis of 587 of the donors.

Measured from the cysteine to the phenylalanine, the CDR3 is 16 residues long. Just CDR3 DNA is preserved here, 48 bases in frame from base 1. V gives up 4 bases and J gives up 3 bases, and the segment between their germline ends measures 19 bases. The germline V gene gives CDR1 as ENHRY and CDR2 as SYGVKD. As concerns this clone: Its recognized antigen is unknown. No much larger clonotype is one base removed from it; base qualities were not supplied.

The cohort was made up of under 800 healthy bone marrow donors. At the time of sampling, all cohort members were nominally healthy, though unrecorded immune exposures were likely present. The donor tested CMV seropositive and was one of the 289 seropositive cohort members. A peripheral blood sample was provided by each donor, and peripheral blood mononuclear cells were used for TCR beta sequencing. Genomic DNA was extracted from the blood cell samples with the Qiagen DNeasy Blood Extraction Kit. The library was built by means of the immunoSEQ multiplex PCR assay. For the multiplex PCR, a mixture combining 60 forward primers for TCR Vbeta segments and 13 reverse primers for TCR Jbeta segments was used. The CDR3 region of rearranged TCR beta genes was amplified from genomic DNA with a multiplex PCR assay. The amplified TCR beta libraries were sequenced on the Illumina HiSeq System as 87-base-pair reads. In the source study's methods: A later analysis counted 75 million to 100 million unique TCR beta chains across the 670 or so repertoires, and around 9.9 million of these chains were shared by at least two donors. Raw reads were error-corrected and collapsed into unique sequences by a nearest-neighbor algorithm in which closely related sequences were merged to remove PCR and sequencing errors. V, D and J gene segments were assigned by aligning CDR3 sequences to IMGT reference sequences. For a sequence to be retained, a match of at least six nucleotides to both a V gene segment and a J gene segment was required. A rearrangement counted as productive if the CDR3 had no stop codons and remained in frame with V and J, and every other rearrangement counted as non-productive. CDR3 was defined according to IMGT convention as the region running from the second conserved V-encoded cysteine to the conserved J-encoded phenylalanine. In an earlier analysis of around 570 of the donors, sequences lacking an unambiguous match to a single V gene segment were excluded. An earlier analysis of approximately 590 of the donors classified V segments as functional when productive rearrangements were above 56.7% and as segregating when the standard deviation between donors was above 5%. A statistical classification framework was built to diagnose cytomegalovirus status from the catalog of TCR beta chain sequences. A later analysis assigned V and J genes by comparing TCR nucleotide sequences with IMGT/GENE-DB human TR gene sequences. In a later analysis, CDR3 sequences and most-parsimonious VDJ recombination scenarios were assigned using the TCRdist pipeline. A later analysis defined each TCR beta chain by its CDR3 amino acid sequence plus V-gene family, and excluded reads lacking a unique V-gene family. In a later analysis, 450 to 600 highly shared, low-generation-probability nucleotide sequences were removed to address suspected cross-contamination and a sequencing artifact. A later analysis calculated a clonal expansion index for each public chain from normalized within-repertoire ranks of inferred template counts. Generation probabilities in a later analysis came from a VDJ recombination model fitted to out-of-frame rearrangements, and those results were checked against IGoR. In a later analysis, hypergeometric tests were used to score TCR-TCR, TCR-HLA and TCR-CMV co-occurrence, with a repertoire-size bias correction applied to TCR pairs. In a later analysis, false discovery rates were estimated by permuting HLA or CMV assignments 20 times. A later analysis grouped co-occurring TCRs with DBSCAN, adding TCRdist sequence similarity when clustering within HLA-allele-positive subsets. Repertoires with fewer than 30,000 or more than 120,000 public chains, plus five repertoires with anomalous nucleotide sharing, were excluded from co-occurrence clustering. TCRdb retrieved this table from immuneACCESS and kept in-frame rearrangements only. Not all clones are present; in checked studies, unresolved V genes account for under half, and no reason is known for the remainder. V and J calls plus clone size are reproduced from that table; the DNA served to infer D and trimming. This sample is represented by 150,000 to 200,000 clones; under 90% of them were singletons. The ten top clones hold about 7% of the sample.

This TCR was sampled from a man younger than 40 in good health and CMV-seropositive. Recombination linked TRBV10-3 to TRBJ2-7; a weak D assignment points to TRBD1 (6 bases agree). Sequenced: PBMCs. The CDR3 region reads CAISGWEEQGYYEQYF. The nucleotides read TGTGCCATCAGTGGTTGGGAAGAACAGGGTTACTACGAGCAGTACTTC.